This T cell receptor beta chain stems from a study of shared clonotypes between healthy human individuals. A CD45RA+ naive subset and a CD45RA-negative memory subset were split from CD4+ cells. Whole-study results and caveats: Incomplete sequencing of sorted subsets was indicated by rarefaction despite large depth. Roughly 5% of naive CD4 clonotypes were shared across four donors.

Per the original data handling: ImmunoSEQ supplied junction-only sequences lacking quality scores, so filtering was different. The method was immunoSEQ multiplex PCR; TCRdb's version includes in-frame clones alone and lacks a portion of them. Clonal size and the V and J genes are those of that table, whereas D and trimming came from the DNA. The sample carries about 1 million clones, under 80% recorded once. CDR1 and CDR2 from the germline V gene are SGHRS and YFSETQ. The V segment lost 6 bases and the J segment 5 bases; nucleotides outside the gene matches: 4. This CDR3 comprises 13 residues. Only one count was recorded for this clone. Its cognate antigen is unknown.

Sequencing was performed on memory CD4+ T cells sorted from blood. Subset specified: CD45RA-negative fraction. The sequence came from a man in his late teens or twenties in good health. The chain uses TRBV5-1 and TRBJ2-2, with TRBD1 matching 7 bases. CDR3 region: CASNRGTTGELFF. CDR3 nucleotides: TGCGCCAGCAACAGGGGAACGACCGGGGAGCTGTTTTTT.